Listed below are T cell receptor beta chains from one sample, sequenced in a study of blood T cells in healthy people across ages. TCRdb re-called the 5' RACE reads with MiXCR, one entry per CDR3 protein. The data contain fewer than 1,000,000 distinct CDR3 sequences, under 45% of them singletons. The sample was blood. All receptors derive from a man aged 60 to 69 in good health. Both conserved end residues are part of each CDR3. The order of the fields is D gene, J gene, clone size, V gene, CDR3 DNA, CDR3 protein. D genes are given only for firm matches. Rows give clone size only sometimes, using once, few, many, or a class for an expanded clone.

>TRBD1|TRBJ1-2|NA|TRBV27
TGTGCCAGCAGTTTACTCGGGACAGGGGATAATGGCTACACCTTC
CASSLLGTGDNGYTF
>NA|TRBJ2-6|few|TRBV11-2
TGTGCCAGCAGCTTACGGACGACAGCAAGTTTGTCTGGGGCCAACGTCCTGACTTTC
CASSLRTTASLSGANVLTF
>NA|TRBJ2-4|NA|TRBV27
TGTGCCAGCAGTTCAGGGTCGGGGAACATTCAGTACTTC
CASSSGSGNIQYF
>NA|TRBJ2-3|NA|TRBV28
TGTGCCAGCAGACCAGGGTGGTCTAGCACAGATACGCAGTATTTT
CASRPGWSSTDTQYF
>TRBD2|TRBJ2-3|few|TRBV2
TGTGCCAGGACAGCGGGGGGCACAGATACGCAGTATTTT
CARTAGGTDTQYF
>NA|TRBJ2-7|NA|TRBV7-9
TGTGCCAGCAGGGAGGGGTACGAGCAGTACTTC
CASREGYEQYF
>NA|TRBJ2-5|NA|TRBV28
TGTGCCAGCAGTTACAAACAGGATTTGGAGACCCAGTACTTC
CASSYKQDLETQYF
>NA|TRBJ1-1|NA|TRBV3-1
TGTGCCAGCAGCCAGACCGACTGGAACACTGAAGCTTTCTTT
CASSQTDWNTEAFF
>NA|TRBJ2-7|many|TRBV29-1
TGCAGCGTTGAAATCAGGGGCTACGAGCAGTACTTC
CSVEIRGYEQYF
>NA|TRBJ1-6|NA|TRBV18
TGTGCCAGCACACCTCGTGGGACGGTGGGTAATTCACCCCTCCACTTT
CASTPRGTVGNSPLHF
>NA|TRBJ1-1|NA|TRBV28
TGTGCCAGCAGGACCGCCGGGTCCGCGAACACTGAAGCTTTCTTT
CASRTAGSANTEAFF
>TRBD1|TRBJ2-5|NA|TRBV7-2
TGTGCCAGCAGGTTCGGGACAGAAGAGACCCAGTACTTC
CASRFGTEETQYF
>NA|TRBJ1-5|NA|TRBV10-3
TGTGCCATCAGTGAGTCGACGGCGGCAGGGGTTAGCAATCAGCCCCAGCATTTT
CAISESTAAGVSNQPQHF
>NA|TRBJ2-4|NA|TRBV20-1
TGCAGTGCTACCATCCGCAGGGAATGGAACATTCAGTACTTC
CSATIRREWNIQYF
>NA|TRBJ2-4|few|TRBV4-1
TGCGCCAGCAGCCATTCAGGCAGGGTCAACATTCAGTACTTC
CASSHSGRVNIQYF
>NA|TRBJ2-5|NA|TRBV5-1
TGCGCCAGCAGAGAGTCCCCGGAGGGGGAGACCCAGTACTTC
CASRESPEGETQYF
>NA|TRBJ2-7|NA|TRBV30
TGTGCCTGGGACAGCAGCTCCTACGAGCAGTACTTC
CAWDSSSYEQYF
>TRBD1|TRBJ1-2|NA|TRBV5-6
TGTGCCAGCAGCTTTGCGGACAGGGAGGACTACTATGGCTACACCTTC
CASSFADREDYYGYTF
>NA|TRBJ1-1|NA|TRBV7-9
TGTGCCAGCAGCTTATGGGGGCGTGACGGGGTGGACACTGAAGCTTTCTTT
CASSLWGRDGVDTEAFF
>NA|TRBJ2-7|NA|TRBV11-3
TGTGCCAGCAGCCCCGGAGGTAGCGGCTACGAGCAGTACTTC
CASSPGGSGYEQYF
>TRBD1|TRBJ2-7|few|TRBV29-1
TGCAGCGTTGCCGTAGGGGGCGACGAGCAGTACTTC
CSVAVGGDEQYF
>NA|TRBJ2-7|NA|TRBV28
TGTGCCAGCAGGCCAGGGGAGAACCCCTACGAGCAGTACTTC
CASRPGENPYEQYF
>TRBD2|TRBJ2-3|NA|TRBV28
TGTGCCAGCAGTTTATTGGCTAGCGGGGGGGAAGGGATGCAGTATTTT
CASSLLASGGEGMQYF
>NA|TRBJ2-7|NA|TRBV7-2
TGTGCCAGCAGCTTAACCACAGGAACCGAGCAGTACTTC
CASSLTTGTEQYF
>NA|TRBJ2-1|NA|TRBV6-2/TRBV6-3
TGTGCCAGCAGTCTAGGGGACGATGAGCAGTTCTTC
CASSLGDDEQFF
>TRBD2|TRBJ2-7|NA|TRBV20-1
TGCAGTGCTAGATTTCATAGCGGGGGTTATCACGAGCAGTACTTC
CSARFHSGGYHEQYF
>NA|TRBJ1-3|NA|TRBV12-3/TRBV12-4
TGTGCCAGCAGTTCCCCTGAGGGAAACACCATATATTTT
CASSSPEGNTIYF
>TRBD2|TRBJ2-5|NA|TRBV12-3/TRBV12-4
TGTGCCAGCAGACCTAGCGGGGGGGCCATTGGGCAGTACTTC
CASRPSGGAIGQYF
>NA|TRBJ2-7|NA|TRBV28
TGTGCCAGCACCAACTTGTACGAGCAGTACTTC
CASTNLYEQYF
>TRBD2|TRBJ2-5|NA|TRBV20-1
TGCAGTGCTAGAGATGTGCTAGCGGGGGGGCGAGAGACCCAGTACTTC
CSARDVLAGGRETQYF
>TRBD1|TRBJ2-5|NA|TRBV6-5
TGTGCCAGCAGTTGGACAGGAGAGACCCAGTACTTC
CASSWTGETQYF
>NA|TRBJ1-2|once|TRBV7-2
TGTGCCAGCAGCTTTAGGGACGGTGACTATGGCTACACCTTC
CASSFRDGDYGYTF
>TRBD1|TRBJ2-5|few|TRBV20-1
TGCAGTGCTAGAGTTCCAGGGGGCTCTGAGCAGTACTTC
CSARVPGGSEQYF
>TRBD1|TRBJ2-5|NA|TRBV5-4
TGTGCCAGCAGCTGGGAGACAGGGTATGAGGAGACCCAGTACTTC
CASSWETGYEETQYF
>TRBD2|TRBJ2-3|NA|TRBV4-3
TGCGCCAGCAGCCAAAGCGGGACTAGCGGGTTTAGCACAGATACGCAGTATTTT
CASSQSGTSGFSTDTQYF
>NA|TRBJ1-1|NA|TRBV5-1
TGCGCCAGCAGCACGGTCGACAGGAACAGGAACACTGAAGCTTTCTTT
CASSTVDRNRNTEAFF
>NA|TRBJ2-4|NA|TRBV11-2
TGTGCCAGCAGCTCCGCGGCCGAAAACATTCAGTACTTC
CASSSAAENIQYF
>NA|TRBJ2-7|few|TRBV10-3
TGTGCCATCAGTGAAACCCAAATTAAGGGTGACGAGCAGTACTTC
CAISETQIKGDEQYF
>NA|TRBJ1-6|NA|TRBV21-1
TGTGCCAGCAGTCCACGACTGATTCCGAGACAGGGGAGGAATTCACCCCTCCACTTT
CASSPRLIPRQGRNSPLHF
>NA|TRBJ2-7|NA|TRBV19
TGTGCCAGTAGTATCCGGGACGGACTCGCCTACGAGCAGTACTTC
CASSIRDGLAYEQYF
>TRBD1|TRBJ2-7|many|TRBV5-6
TGTGCCAGCAGCTCAACCGGGACAGGGAACTACGAGCAGTACTTC
CASSSTGTGNYEQYF
>NA|TRBJ2-1|once|TRBV7-9
TGTGCCAGCAGCTTTTACTCAAGCGGGTCCTACACTGAGCAGTTCTTC
CASSFYSSGSYTEQFF
>NA|TRBJ1-1|NA|TRBV6-2/TRBV6-3
TGTGCCACCACAGCACAGGGATCCACTGAAGCTTTCTTT
CATTAQGSTEAFF
>TRBD2|TRBJ2-3|few|TRBV6-6
TGTGCCAGCAGGGAACGGGGGGGAGGCACAGATACGCAGTATTTT
CASRERGGGTDTQYF
>TRBD1|TRBJ2-1|NA|TRBV5-6
TGTGCCAGCAGCTCCGGGGACAGAAAATACAATGAGCAGTTCTTC
CASSSGDRKYNEQFF
>NA|TRBJ2-5|few|TRBV2
TGTGCCAGCAGTGATCTGGGTGAGGACCAAGAGACCCAGTACTTC
CASSDLGEDQETQYF
>NA|TRBJ2-7|many|TRBV29-1
TGCAGCGTTGTCAGGGGTGGATTCGAGCAGTACTTC
CSVVRGGFEQYF
>TRBD2|TRBJ2-3|NA|TRBV20-1
TGCAGTGCTAGAACGGGGGGGCCGTATACCACAGATACGCAGTATTTT
CSARTGGPYTTDTQYF
>NA|TRBJ1-6|NA|TRBV28
TGTGCCAGCAGTTCTCAGCAGGGCTTACATAATTCACCCCTCCACTTT
CASSSQQGLHNSPLHF
>TRBD2|TRBJ2-1|many|TRBV4-1
TGCGCCAGCAGCCCAACTAGCGGAGGCTCCTCCTACAATGAGCAGTTCTTC
CASSPTSGGSSYNEQFF
>NA|TRBJ2-1|NA|TRBV7-2
TGTGCCAGCAGCTTAATGAGACCTTCCTCCTACAATGAGCAGTTCTTC
CASSLMRPSSYNEQFF
>NA|TRBJ1-2|NA|TRBV4-3
TGCGCCAGCAGCCAAGCTGGGACGCGTGGCTACACCTTC
CASSQAGTRGYTF
>TRBD1|TRBJ2-3|NA|TRBV6-2/TRBV6-3
TGTGCCAGCAGGCAACCGGGGACAGGTTCCCCAGATACGCAGTATTTT
CASRQPGTGSPDTQYF